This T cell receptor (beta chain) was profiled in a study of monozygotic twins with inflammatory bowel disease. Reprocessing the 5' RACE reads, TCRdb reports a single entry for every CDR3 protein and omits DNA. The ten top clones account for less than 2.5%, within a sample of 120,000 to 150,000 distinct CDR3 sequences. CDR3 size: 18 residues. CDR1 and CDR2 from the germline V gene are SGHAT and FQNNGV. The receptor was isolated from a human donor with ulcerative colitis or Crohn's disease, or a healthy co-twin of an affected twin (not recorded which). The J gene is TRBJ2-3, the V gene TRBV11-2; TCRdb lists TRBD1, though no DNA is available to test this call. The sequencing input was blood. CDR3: CASSLEFPGPLATDTQYF.